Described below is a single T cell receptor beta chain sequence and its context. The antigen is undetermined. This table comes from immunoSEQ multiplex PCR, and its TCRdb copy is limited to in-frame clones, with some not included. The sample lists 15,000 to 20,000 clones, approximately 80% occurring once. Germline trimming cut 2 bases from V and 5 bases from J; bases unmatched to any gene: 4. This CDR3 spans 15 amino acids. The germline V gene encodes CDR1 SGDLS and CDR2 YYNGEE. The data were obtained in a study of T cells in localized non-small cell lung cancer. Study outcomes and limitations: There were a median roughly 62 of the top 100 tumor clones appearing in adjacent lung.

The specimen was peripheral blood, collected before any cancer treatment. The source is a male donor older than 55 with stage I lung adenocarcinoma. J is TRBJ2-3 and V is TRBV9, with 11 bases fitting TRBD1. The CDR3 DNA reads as TGTGCCAGCAGCGTCGGACAGGGGGCTCTAGATACGCAGTATTTT. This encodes CASSVGQGALDTQYF.